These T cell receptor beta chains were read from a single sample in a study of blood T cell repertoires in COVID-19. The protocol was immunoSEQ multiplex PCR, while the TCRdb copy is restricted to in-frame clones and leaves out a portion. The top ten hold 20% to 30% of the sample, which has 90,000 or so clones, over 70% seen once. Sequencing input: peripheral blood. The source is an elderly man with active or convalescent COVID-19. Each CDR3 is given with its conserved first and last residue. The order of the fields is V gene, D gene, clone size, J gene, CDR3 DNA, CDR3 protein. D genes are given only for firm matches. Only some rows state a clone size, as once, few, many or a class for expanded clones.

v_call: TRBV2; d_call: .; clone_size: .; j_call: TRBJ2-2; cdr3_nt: TGTGCCAGCAGGGAGCGAACCGGCAAGCTGTTTTTT; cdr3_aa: CASRERTGKLFF
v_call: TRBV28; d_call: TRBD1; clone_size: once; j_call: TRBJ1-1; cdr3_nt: TGTGCCAGCAGTTTACAAGGACAGGGGGGCACTGAAGCTTTCTTT; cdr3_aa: CASSLQGQGGTEAFF
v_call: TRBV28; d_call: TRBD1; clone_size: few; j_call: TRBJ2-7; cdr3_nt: TGTGCCAGCAGTTGGACAGGGGGTTCCTACGAGCAGTACTTC; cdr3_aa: CASSWTGGSYEQYF
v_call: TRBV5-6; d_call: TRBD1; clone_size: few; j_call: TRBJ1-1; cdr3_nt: TGTGCCAGCAGCTTGAGGGGCAGGGGGGACACTGAAGCTTTCTTT; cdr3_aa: CASSLRGRGDTEAFF
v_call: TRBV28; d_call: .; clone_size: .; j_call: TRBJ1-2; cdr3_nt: TGTGCCAGCAGCGAGGGAAACTATGGCTACACCTTC; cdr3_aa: CASSEGNYGYTF
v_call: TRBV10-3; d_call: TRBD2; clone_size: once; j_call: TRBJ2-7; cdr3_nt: TGTGCCATCAGTGACCCTCGGGGGGGGGCGGACGAGCAGTACTTC; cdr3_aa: CAISDPRGGADEQYF
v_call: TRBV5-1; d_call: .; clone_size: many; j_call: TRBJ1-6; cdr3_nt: TGCGCCAGCAGCTTGGCCGGCGGTCGGGATCAGGTCCACTTT; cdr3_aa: CASSLAGGRDQVHF
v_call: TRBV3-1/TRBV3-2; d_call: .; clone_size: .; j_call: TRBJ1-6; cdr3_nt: TGTGCCAGCAGCCAACTTAGGGAGTTCGAATCACCCCTCCACTTT; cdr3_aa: CASSQLREFESPLHF
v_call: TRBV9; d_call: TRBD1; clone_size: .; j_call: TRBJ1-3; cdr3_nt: TGTGCCAGCAGCCCCGGACAGGGGGTGACAAACACCATATATTTT; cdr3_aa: CASSPGQGVTNTIYF
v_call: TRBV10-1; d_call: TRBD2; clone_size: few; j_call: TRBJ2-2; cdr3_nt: TGCGCCAGCAGTGATCCGGGACTAGCGGGGTACACCGGGGAGCTGTTTTTT; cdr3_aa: CASSDPGLAGYTGELFF
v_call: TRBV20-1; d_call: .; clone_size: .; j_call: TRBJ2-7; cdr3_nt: TGCAGTGCTAGATCGGCCTACGAGCAGTACTTC; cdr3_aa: CSARSAYEQYF
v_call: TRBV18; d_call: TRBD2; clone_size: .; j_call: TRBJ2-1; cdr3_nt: TGTGCCAGCCAGACTAGCGGGGGAGGCAATGAGCAGTTCTTC; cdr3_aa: CASQTSGGGNEQFF
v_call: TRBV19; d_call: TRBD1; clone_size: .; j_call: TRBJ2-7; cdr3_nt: TGTGCCAGTAGTATCGGGGACAGGCTACGTGGGGACTACGAGCAGTACTTC; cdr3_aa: CASSIGDRLRGDYEQYF
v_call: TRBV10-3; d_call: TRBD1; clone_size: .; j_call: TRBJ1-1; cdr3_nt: TGTGCCACCGAGAAGGGGGCTCGGGGTGAAGCTTTCTTT; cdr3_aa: CATEKGARGEAFF
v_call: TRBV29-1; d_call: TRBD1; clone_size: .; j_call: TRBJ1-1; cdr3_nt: TGCAGCGCCGAGGACAGGGGGCTCACTGAAGCTTTCTTT; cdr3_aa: CSAEDRGLTEAFF
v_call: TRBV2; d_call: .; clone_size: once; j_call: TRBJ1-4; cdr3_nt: TGTGCCAGCAGTGAGTCTAGCCGCCGAAGATATGAAAAACTGTTTTTT; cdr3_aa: CASSESSRRRYEKLFF
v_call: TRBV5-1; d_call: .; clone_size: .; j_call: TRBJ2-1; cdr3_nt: TGCGCCAGCAGCTTAAGCGCAGGGGTTTCCTACAATGAGCAGTTCTTC; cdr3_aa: CASSLSAGVSYNEQFF
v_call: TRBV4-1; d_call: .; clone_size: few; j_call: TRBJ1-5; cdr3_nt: TGCGCCAGCAGCCAAGATAATTTAGGGGTACAGCCCCAGCATTTT; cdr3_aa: CASSQDNLGVQPQHF
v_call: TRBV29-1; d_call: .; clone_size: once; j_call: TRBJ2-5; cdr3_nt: TGCAGCGTAGTAGCGGTCCAAGAGACCCAGTACTTC; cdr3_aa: CSVVAVQETQYF
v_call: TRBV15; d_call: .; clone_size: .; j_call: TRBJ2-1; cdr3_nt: TGTGCCACCAGCAGAGAAAACCGAGCCCATGAGCAGTTCTTC; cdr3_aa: CATSRENRAHEQFF
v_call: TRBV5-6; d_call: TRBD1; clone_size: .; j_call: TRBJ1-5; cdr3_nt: TGTGCCAGCAGCATCCGGACAGGGACGGGCAATCAGCCCCAGCATTTT; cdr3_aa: CASSIRTGTGNQPQHF
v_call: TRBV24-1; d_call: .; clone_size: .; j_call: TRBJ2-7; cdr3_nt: TGTGCCACCAGTGAGGGAGTAGCGCCTGGGGTATACGAGCAGTACTTC; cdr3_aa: CATSEGVAPGVYEQYF
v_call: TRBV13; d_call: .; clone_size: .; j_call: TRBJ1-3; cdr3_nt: TGTGCCAGCGCCCTAGCACGCTCGTCTGGAAACACCATATATTTT; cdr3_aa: CASALARSSGNTIYF
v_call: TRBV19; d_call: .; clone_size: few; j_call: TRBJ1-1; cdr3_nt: TGTGCCACCCCACTCCTGCGGGGTACGTACACTGAAGCTTTCTTT; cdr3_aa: CATPLLRGTYTEAFF
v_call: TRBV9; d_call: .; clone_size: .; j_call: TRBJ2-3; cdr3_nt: TGTGCCAGCAGCCCAAGAGGTAGCACAGATACGCAGTATTTT; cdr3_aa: CASSPRGSTDTQYF
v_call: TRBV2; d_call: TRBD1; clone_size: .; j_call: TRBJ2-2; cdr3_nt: TGTGCCAGCACACCAGGAACCGGGACAGGGATGGCCGGGGAGCTGTTTTTT; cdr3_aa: CASTPGTGTGMAGELFF
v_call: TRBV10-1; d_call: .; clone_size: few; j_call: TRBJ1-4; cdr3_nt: TGCGCCAGCAGTGGGAGGGAGACCCCAACTAATGAAAAACTGTTTTTT; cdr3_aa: CASSGRETPTNEKLFF
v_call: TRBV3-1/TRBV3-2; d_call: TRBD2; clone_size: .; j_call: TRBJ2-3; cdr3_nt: TGTGCCAGCAGCCAAGTCAGGGAGGGTGGCACAGATACGCAGTATTTT; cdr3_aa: CASSQVREGGTDTQYF
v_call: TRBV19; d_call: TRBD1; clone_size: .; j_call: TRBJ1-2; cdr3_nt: TGTGCCAGTAGTACGACAGGGACTAACTATGGCTACACCTTC; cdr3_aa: CASSTTGTNYGYTF
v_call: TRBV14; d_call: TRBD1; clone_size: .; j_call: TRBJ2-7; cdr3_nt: TGTGCCAGCAGCCATCACCGGACAGGGGGGATCTACGAGCAGTACTTC; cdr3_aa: CASSHHRTGGIYEQYF
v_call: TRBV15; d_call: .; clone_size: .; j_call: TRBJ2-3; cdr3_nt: TGTGCCACCAGCAGAGATGGGGGCGAGGCAGATACGCAGTATTTT; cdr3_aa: CATSRDGGEADTQYF
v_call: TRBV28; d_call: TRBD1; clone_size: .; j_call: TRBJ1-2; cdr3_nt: TGTGCCAGCCGGACAGGGGGCGACTATGGCTACACCTTC; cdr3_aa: CASRTGGDYGYTF
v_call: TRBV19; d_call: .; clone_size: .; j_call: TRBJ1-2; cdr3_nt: TGTGCCAGTAGTATCGGGAATGGCTACACCTTC; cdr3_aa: CASSIGNGYTF
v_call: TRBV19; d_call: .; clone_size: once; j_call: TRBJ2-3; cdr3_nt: TGTGCCAGTAGTATCCGGGACACGCTCAGCACAGATACGCAGTATTTT; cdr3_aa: CASSIRDTLSTDTQYF
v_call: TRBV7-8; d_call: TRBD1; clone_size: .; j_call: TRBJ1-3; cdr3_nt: TGTGCCAGCAGCCTTACTACAGGGGCCTCTGGAAACACCATATATTTT; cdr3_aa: CASSLTTGASGNTIYF
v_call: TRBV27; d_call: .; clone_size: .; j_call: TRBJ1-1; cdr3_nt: TGTGCCAGCGGGAGGGGACCGGGAGCTTTCTTT; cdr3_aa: CASGRGPGAFF
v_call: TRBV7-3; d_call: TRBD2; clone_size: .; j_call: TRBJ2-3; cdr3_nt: TGTGCCAGCAGCGCCCTAGCGGGCACAGATACGCAGTATTTT; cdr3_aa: CASSALAGTDTQYF
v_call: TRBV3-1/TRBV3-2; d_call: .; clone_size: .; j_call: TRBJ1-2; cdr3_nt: TGTGCCAGCAGCCAAGGACTACGGCGGCCTTCTAACTATGGCTACACCTTC; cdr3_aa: CASSQGLRRPSNYGYTF
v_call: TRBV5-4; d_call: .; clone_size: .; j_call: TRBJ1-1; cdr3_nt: TGTGCCAGCAGTCCTGTGGGTGGCGGGGGACGGGGGAGGAACACTGAAGCTTTCTTT; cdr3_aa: CASSPVGGGGRGRNTEAFF
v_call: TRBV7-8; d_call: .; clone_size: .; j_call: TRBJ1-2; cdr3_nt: TGTGCCAGCAGCTCCCTCGTGGAGTATGGCTACACCTTC; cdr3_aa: CASSSLVEYGYTF
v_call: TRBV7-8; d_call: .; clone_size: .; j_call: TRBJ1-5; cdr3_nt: TGTGCCAGCAGCGCTGGTTTACTCCCCCAGCCCCAGCATTTT; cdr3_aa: CASSAGLLPQPQHF
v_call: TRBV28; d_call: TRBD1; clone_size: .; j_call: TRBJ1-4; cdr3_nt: TGTGCCAGCAGTTTCCTCGACAGGGGGGTTGAAAAACTGTTTTTT; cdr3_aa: CASSFLDRGVEKLFF
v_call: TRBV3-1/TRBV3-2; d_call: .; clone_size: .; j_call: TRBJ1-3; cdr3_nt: TGTGCCAGCAGCCAAGATCGATCGGGGGGAAACACCATATATTTT; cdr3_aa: CASSQDRSGGNTIYF
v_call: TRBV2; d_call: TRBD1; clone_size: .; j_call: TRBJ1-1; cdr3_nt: TGTGCCAGCAGCAACAGGGGGCTCGACACTGAAGCTTTCTTT; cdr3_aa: CASSNRGLDTEAFF
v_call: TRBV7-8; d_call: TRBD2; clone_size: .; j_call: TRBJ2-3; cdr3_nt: TGTGCCAGCAGTAAATCAAGTAGACCGGGACTAGTGAACACAGATACGCAGTATTTT; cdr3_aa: CASSKSSRPGLVNTDTQYF
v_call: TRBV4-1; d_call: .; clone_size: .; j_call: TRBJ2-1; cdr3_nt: TGCGCCAGCAGCCAAGGACGGCGACTCAACAATGAGCAGTTCTTC; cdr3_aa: CASSQGRRLNNEQFF
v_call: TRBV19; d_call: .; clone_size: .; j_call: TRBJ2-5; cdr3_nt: TGTGCCAGTAGTATGACCAGGGAGACCCAGTACTTC; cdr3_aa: CASSMTRETQYF
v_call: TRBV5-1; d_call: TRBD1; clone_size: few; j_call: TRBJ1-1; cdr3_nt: TGCGCCAGCAGCTTAACCGGGACAGGGGCGTCTGAAGCTTTCTTT; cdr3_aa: CASSLTGTGASEAFF
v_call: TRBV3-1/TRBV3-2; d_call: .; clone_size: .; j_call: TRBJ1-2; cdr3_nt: TGTGCCAGCAGCCCCCGGGTGGCATCGGGTGGCTACACCTTC; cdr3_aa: CASSPRVASGGYTF
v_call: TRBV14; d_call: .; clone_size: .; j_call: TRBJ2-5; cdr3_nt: TGTGCCAGCAGCCCCTTCGGCTTACGAGGGCTAGAGACCCAGTACTTC; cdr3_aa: CASSPFGLRGLETQYF
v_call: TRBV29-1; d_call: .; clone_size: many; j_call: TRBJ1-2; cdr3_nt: TGCAGCGTTGTTGGTGGGTTGGCACAGGGCTATGGCTACACCTTC; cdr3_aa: CSVVGGLAQGYGYTF
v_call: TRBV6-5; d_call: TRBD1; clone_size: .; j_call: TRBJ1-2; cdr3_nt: TGTGCCAGCAGCCCCCAGGGGGACTATGGCTACACCTTC; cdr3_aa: CASSPQGDYGYTF
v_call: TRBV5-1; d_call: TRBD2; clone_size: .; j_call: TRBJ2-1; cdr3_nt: TGCGCCAGTGGGGCTAGCGGGGCCTACAATGAGCAGTTCTTC; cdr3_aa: CASGASGAYNEQFF
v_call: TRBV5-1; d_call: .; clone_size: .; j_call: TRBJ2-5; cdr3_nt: TGCGCCAGCAGCTTGGAGTTAGCCGCAAAGACCCAGTACTTC; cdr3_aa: CASSLELAAKTQYF
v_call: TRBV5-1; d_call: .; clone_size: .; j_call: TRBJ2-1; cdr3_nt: TGCGCCAGCAGCTTGGCCTTTAGCTCCTACAATGAGCAGTTCTTC; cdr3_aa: CASSLAFSSYNEQFF